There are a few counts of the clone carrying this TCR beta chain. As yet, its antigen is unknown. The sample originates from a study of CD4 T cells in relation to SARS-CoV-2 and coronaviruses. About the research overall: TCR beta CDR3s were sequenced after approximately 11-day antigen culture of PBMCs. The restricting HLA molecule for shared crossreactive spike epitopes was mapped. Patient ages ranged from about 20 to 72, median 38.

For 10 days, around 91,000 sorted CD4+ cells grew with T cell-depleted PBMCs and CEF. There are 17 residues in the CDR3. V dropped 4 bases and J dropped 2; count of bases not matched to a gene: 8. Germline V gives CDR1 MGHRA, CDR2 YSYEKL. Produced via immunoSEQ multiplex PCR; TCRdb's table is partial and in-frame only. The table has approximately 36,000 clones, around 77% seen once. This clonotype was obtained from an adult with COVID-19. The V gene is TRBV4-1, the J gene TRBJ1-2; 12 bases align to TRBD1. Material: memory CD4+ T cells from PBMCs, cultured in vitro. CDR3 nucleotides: TGCGCCAGCAGCCGTACCGGGACAGGGGGCTTAAACTATGGCTACACCTTC. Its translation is CASSRTGTGGLNYGYTF.